Shown below are 5 T cell receptor beta chains from a single sample sequenced in a study of OX40 agonist ivuxolimab in advanced cancers. Repertoires were generated with immunoSEQ multiplex PCR, while TCRdb's copy carries only in-frame clones and drops some. The table lists some 35,000 clones, 70% to 80% of them singletons. The sample here was CD4+ or CD8+ T cells sorted from blood, taken in a trial of the OX40 agonist ivuxolimab. The receptors here all came from an adult with an advanced solid tumor such as melanoma, head and neck, liver or kidney cancer.

The chain joins TRBV14 to TRBJ2-1, with TRBD2 as a possible D gene (6 bases). The CDR3 length is 17 residues. The V gene lost 0 bases and the J gene lost 4 bases, with 16 bases spanning the gap. CDR1 and CDR2 from the germline V gene are SGHDN and FVKESK. The CDR3 spells CASSQDIGWGEYNEQFF. In DNA, the CDR3 is TGTGCCAGCAGCCAAGACATTGGGTGGGGGGAATACAATGAGCAGTTCTTC.

The chain links TRBV7-3 to TRBJ2-3, with 8 bases aligning to TRBD1. V gave up 2 bases and J gave up 6 bases; unmatched junction bases: 7. CDR1 is SGHTA and CDR2 is FQGTGA in the germline V gene. This CDR3 is built from 15 residues. In DNA form, the CDR3 reads TGTGCCAGCAGCTTAGGGACAGGTCACAGGGATACGCAGTATTTT. It translates to CASSLGTGHRDTQYF.

The V and J genes are TRBV27 and TRBJ2-7; 9 bases align to TRBD2. Germline lookup yields CDR1 MNHEY and CDR2 SMNVEV (reference sequence). V shed 7 bases and J 3 bases; nucleotides not matched to a gene: 13. The CDR3 is made up of 16 amino acids. The CDR3 protein is CASTTKDPSGIYEQYF. The CDR3 DNA is TGTGCCAGCACCACCAAAGACCCTAGCGGGATCTACGAGCAGTACTTC.

This chain links TRBV7-2 with TRBJ1-5; D is unclear. There are 15 residues in the CDR3. Looked up from germline, CDR1 is SGHTA and CDR2 is FQGNSA. Trimming took off 0 bases at V and 2 bases at J, with 8 bases between the two ends. CDR3 region: CASSLAGRGNQPQHF. The CDR3 DNA reads TGTGCCAGCAGCTTAGCGGGGAGAGGCAATCAGCCCCAGCATTTT.

The chain recombines TRBV7-9 with TRBJ1-4; 9 bases line up with TRBD1. Germline trimming cut 5 bases from V and 5 bases from J; bases unmatched to any gene: 9. Germline-derived CDR1 and CDR2 are SEHNR and FQNEAQ (reference sequence). The length of the CDR3 is 16 residues. The chain's CDR3 is CASSPTPQGANEKLFF. The CDR3 region has the DNA TGTGCCAGCAGCCCCACCCCACAGGGGGCGAATGAAAAACTGTTTTTT.